This T cell receptor beta chain was identified during a study of shared clonotypes between healthy human individuals. Broader study findings: Larger richness was generally estimated for naive than memory subsets. When compared with the clonotypes that were shared by all four sorted-subset donors, the non-shared clonotypes turned out to have lower generation probabilities. The low donor count limited represented genetic and exposure-history diversity.

Under the authors' procedure: ImmunoSEQ sequences covered only the junction and lacked quality scores; filtering therefore differed. Produced via immunoSEQ multiplex PCR; TCRdb's table is partial and in-frame only. The V and J calls and clone size are taken from that table; D and trimming were inferred from the DNA. The sample lists 550,000 to 850,000 clones; approximately 79% were seen once. This clone occurred a few times. As yet, its antigen is unknown. The germline V and J ends were trimmed by 5 bases and 8 bases, with 21 bases remaining between them. The CDR3 contains 16 residues. Germline V gene lookup returns CDR1 SEHNR and CDR2 FQNEAQ (reference sequence).

The receptor comes from a woman aged 25 to 39 in good health. Specimen: memory CD4+ T cells sorted from blood. Regarding subset: CD45RA-negative fraction. The V and J genes are TRBV7-9 and TRBJ1-4; no clear D. The CDR3 is CASSPGSARVGEKLFF. The CDR3, as DNA: TGTGCCAGCAGCCCCGGGTCAGCTAGAGTGGGGGAAAAACTGTTTTTT.